Below, one TCR beta chain is given with its context. The germline V gene has CDR1 GTSNPN and CDR2 SVGIG (reference sequence). The CDR3 contains 13 residues. With 2 bases removed from V and 0 bases from J, the gap between germline ends came to 5 bases. This sample is drawn from a study of patients and donors after allogeneic stem cell transplantation. TCRdb re-called the RT-PCR reads with MiXCR, one entry per CDR3 protein. This table has about a million distinct CDR3 sequences, about 20% appearing once. Sequencing was done on a sample of blood, either unsorted or a sorted T cell fraction (not recorded which). The source is a human donor who was either an allogeneic HSCT recipient or a stem cell or donor lymphocyte infusion donor (not recorded which). It is not recorded whose cells these are; they may come from a transplant donor. This chain joins TRBV30 and TRBJ2-1, with D unclear. In DNA, the CDR3 is TGTGCCTGGAGTCCTAGCTCCTACAATGAGCAGTTCTTC. It specifies CAWSPSSYNEQFF.